This T cell receptor beta chain is drawn from a study of T cells in Graves' hyperthyroidism and ophthalmopathy. The source material, RNA transcripts, was used to amplify TCR beta CDR3 regions. During a first-round RT-PCR of the TCR CDR3, the HTBI primer set was used. TCRdb reprocessed the multiplex PCR reads via MiXCR and lists one record per CDR3 protein. The sample holds 350,000 or so distinct CDR3 sequences, less than 20% seen once. This clonotype was recorded at least ten times. The CDR3 loop spans 14 amino acids. V lost 4 bases and J lost 2; bases outside the gene matches: 2. The germline CDR1 and CDR2 sequences are MNHEY and SVGAGI.

Material: blood. V usage is TRBV6-5 and J usage is TRBJ2-5; 9 bases agree with TRBD1. The TCR sequence derives from a woman in her thirties or forties with Graves' ophthalmopathy. In DNA, the CDR3 is TGTGCCAGCAGTTTTGGGACAGGGCAAGAGACCCAGTACTTC. Its translation is CASSFGTGQETQYF.